This record concerns one TCR beta chain sequence. Its antigen remains unidentified. This sample is drawn from a study of immune evolution from preneoplasia to lung adenocarcinoma. Findings and limits, study-wide: Compared with EGFR-mutant or double wild-type lesions, KRAS-mutant nodules were more clonal.

Produced via immunoSEQ multiplex PCR; TCRdb's table is partial and in-frame only. The table shows about 26,000 clones, with roughly 70% occurring only once. CDR3 length equals 14 residues. Germline CDR1 is SGHRS and CDR2 is YFSETQ. V lost 4 bases to trimming and J lost 4 bases, with 14 bases between them. The V and J genes are TRBV5-1 and TRBJ2-5; D is possibly TRBD1 or TRBD2 (6 bases each). The source of this sequence is a person in their sixties or seventies with invasive lung adenocarcinoma. Some clones in this sample may be carry-over from other donors' samples. The sequenced sample was FFPE invasive lung adenocarcinoma tissue. CDR3 nucleotides: TGCGCCAGCAGCGGGGGCCGGGAGCGAGAGACCCAGTACTTC. Translated: CASSGGRERETQYF.